A single sample is the source of the 22 T cell receptor beta chains below, sequenced in a study of blood T cells in healthy people across ages. Together with a sample-barcoded 5' primer, a J-beta primer mix was included in a second PCR lasting about 7 to 12 cycles. From the 5' RACE reads, TCRdb called clonotypes with MiXCR, one entry per CDR3 protein. The sample carries 1.4 million or so distinct CDR3 sequences, 35% to 45% recorded once. Sequences were obtained from blood. These receptors originate from a woman between 18 and 29 years old in good health.

V is TRBV27 and J is TRBJ2-3, with unresolved D. Germline V gene data show CDR1 as MNHEY and CDR2 as SMNVEV (reference sequence). This CDR3 comprises 14 residues. Trimming left V 0 bases short and J 2 bases short, with 6 bases between. This CDR3 is CASSLSWNTDTQYF. DNA of the CDR3: TGTGCCAGCAGTTTATCCTGGAACACAGATACGCAGTATTTT.

The J gene is TRBJ1-5, the V gene TRBV12-3 or TRBV12-4, with D possibly being TRBD1 (5 bases). The CDR3 is 16 residues long. The V gene lost 3 bases and the J gene lost 1 base, with 13 bases spanning the gap. CDR3 in DNA: TGTGCCAGCAGTTTTATGGGGACGCTAAGCAATCAGCCCCAGCATTTT. It encodes CASSFMGTLSNQPQHF.

This sequence joins TRBV20-1 and TRBJ1-5; TRBD1 is a possible D gene (5 bases). Germline lookup yields CDR1 DFQATT and CDR2 SNEGSKA (reference sequence). V lost 1 base and J lost 11, with 15 bases in between. There are 13 residues in the CDR3. The CDR3 nucleotides read TGCAGTGCTAGAGGGACACCCGGGAAAGCCCAGCATTTT. Amino acids: CSARGTPGKAQHF.

This sequence joins TRBV29-1 and TRBJ2-5, with a possible D match to TRBD1 (6 bases). The germline V gene encodes CDR1 SQVTM and CDR2 ANQGSEA. This CDR3 contains 13 residues. Trimming removed 2 bases from V and 11 bases from J, with 18 bases in between. The CDR3 region has the DNA TGCAGCGTTGAATCCCCGGGACACCTTGGGCAGTACTTC. Protein sequence: CSVESPGHLGQYF.

The sample holds many counts of this clonotype. V gene TRBV5-1 combines with J gene TRBJ2-1; D is unresolved. The germline CDR1 and CDR2 sequences are SGHRS and YFSETQ. The V and J ends lost 1 base and 5 bases respectively, with 7 bases between them. CDR3 size: 13 residues. In nucleotides, the CDR3 is TGCGCCAGCAGCTTGTCAGTTAACAATGAGCAGTTCTTC. Amino acid sequence: CASSLSVNNEQFF.

The rearrangement joins TRBV4-2 to TRBJ1-1, with D maybe TRBD1 (5 bases). Germline CDR1 reads LGHNA; CDR2 reads YNFKEQ. The CDR3 length is 12 residues. V lost 5 bases, J lost 12 bases, and 16 bases lay in between. CDR3 region: CASSSRDVETFF. The CDR3 DNA is TGTGCCAGCAGCAGCCGGGACGTCGAAACTTTCTTT.

The chain is built from TRBV6-1 and TRBJ1-5, with a possible D match to TRBD1 (6 bases). The CDR3 is 15 residues long. V was clipped by 6 bases and J by 3 bases, with 15 bases between them. Germline V gives CDR1 MNHNS, CDR2 SASEGT. CDR3 nucleotide sequence: TGTGCCAGCAGGAACAGGGAGGGCCCCAATCAGCCCCAGCATTTT. This sequence encodes CASRNREGPNQPQHF.

V usage is TRBV20-1 and J usage is TRBJ1-2; D possibly corresponds to TRBD1 (6 bases). V was trimmed by 3 bases and J by 1 base, leaving 15 bases between them. CDR1 DFQATT and CDR2 SNEGSKA come from the germline V gene (reference sequence). The length of the CDR3 is 15 residues. CDR3 nucleotides: TGCAGTGCTAGCAGCCTTGACAGGTTTAACTATGGCTACACCTTC. Residues: CSASSLDRFNYGYTF.

The chain uses TRBV20-1 and TRBJ1-2; 7 bases match TRBD1. Trimming cost V 1 base and J 7 bases; bases outside gene matches: 12. Germline CDR1 and CDR2: DFQATT and SNEGSKA (reference sequence). The CDR3 is 15 amino acids. The CDR3 sequence is CSARAPKTGIGGYTF. The CDR3 nucleotides are TGCAGTGCTAGAGCCCCTAAGACAGGGATCGGTGGCTACACCTTC.

Only one count was recorded for this clonotype. The chain couples TRBV4-1 to TRBJ2-7; D is unclear. Germline V gene lookup returns CDR1 MGHRA and CDR2 YSYEKL. The length of the CDR3 is 15 residues. The ends were cut back, 1 base at V and 2 bases at J, with 12 bases in the middle. The DNA for the CDR3 is TGCGCCAGCAGCCAAGGCGCGGCAAGGACCTACGAGCAGTACTTC. Residues: CASSQGAARTYEQYF.

The chain joins TRBV15 to TRBJ2-1; a weak D match, TRBD1 (6 bases). The germline CDR1 and CDR2 sequences are LNHNV and YYDKDF (reference sequence). The CDR3 sequence is 14 residues long. Trimming stripped 1 base from V and 9 bases from J, with 13 bases between. CDR3 loop: CATSRGDILAEQFF. The CDR3 DNA sequence: TGTGCCACCAGCAGAGGGGACATTTTGGCTGAGCAGTTCTTC.

The chain couples TRBV4-3 to TRBJ2-1, with D uncertain. The CDR3 spans 16 residues. The germline V gene has CDR1 LGHNA and CDR2 YSLEER. V was clipped by 0 bases and J by 9 bases, with 18 bases between them. The CDR3 DNA reads as TGCGCCAGCAGCCAAGATTCTTACAGCTCCAGAGGTGAGCAGTTCTTC. Translating it yields CASSQDSYSSRGEQFF.

This clonotype was counted between two and nine times. The V call is TRBV7-9, the J call TRBJ1-1, with no clear D. V was shortened by 5 bases and J by 2 bases, with 12 bases between the two germline ends. The germline V gene encodes CDR1 SEHNR and CDR2 FQNEAQ (reference sequence). This CDR3 has 14 amino acids. The chain's CDR3 is CASSATVDNTEAFF. CDR3 in DNA: TGTGCCAGCAGCGCTACCGTAGACAACACTGAAGCTTTCTTT.

The chain has TRBV21-1 and TRBJ1-4; the table's D call TRBD1 went unverified against the DNA. TRBV21-1 is deemed a pseudogene. CDR3 length equals 18 residues. CDR3 bases: TGTGCCAGCAGCAAAGTAATCCATGAGAACAGGTGGGGCGAAAAACTGTTTTTT. Its translation: CASSKVIHENRWGEKLFF.

The V call is TRBV5-8, the J call TRBJ2-4, with a tentative D call TRBD2 (7 bases). Germline assignment: CDR1 SGHTS and CDR2 YDEGEE. The CDR3 totals 17 residues. V was trimmed by 3 bases and J by 0 bases, leaving 16 bases between them. The CDR3 here is CASSSWGGASAKNIQYF. Here the CDR3 DNA reads TGTGCCAGCAGCTCTTGGGGGGGGGCTTCAGCCAAAAACATTCAGTACTTC.

This sequence joins TRBV2 and TRBJ1-6; no definite D call. Trimming stripped 6 bases from V and 7 bases from J, with 4 bases between. Looked up from germline, CDR1 is SNHLY and CDR2 is FYNNEI. CDR3 length equals 11 residues. The CDR3 bases are TGTGCCAGCAGAAAAAATTCACCCCTCCACTTT. Translated, it gives CASRKNSPLHF.

This clonotype showed up just a few times. The V call is TRBV7-9, the J call TRBJ1-2; no clear D gene. This CDR3 comprises 16 residues. V gave up 0 bases and J gave up 3 bases, with 14 bases separating them. CDR1 is SEHNR, CDR2 FQNEAQ, per germline (reference sequence). CDR3 amino acids: CASSLAQLLTDYGYTF. The DNA of the CDR3 is TGTGCCAGCAGCTTAGCCCAACTCCTCACTGACTATGGCTACACCTTC.

The chain is built from TRBV6-5 and TRBJ1-6, with TRBD1 identical over 7 bases. This CDR3 is 13 amino acids long. V trimming: 6 bases; J trimming: 10 bases; junction bases outside the gene matches: 6. The germline V gene has CDR1 MNHEY and CDR2 SVGAGI. The CDR3 region has the DNA TGTGCCAGCAGGAACAGGGGAGGCTCACCCCTCCACTTT. Encoded protein: CASRNRGGSPLHF.

This clonotype has more than one count but fewer than ten. V usage is TRBV7-2 and J usage is TRBJ2-2, with D perhaps matching TRBD1 (6 bases). Germline V gives CDR1 SGHTA, CDR2 FQGNSA. This CDR3 region has 17 residues. V gave up 5 bases and J gave up 3 bases, with 19 bases separating them. CDR3 sequence: CASSTRRTAAYTGELFF. The DNA of the CDR3 is TGTGCCAGCAGCACCCGCCGGACAGCTGCCTACACCGGGGAGCTGTTTTTT.

A few counts support this clonotype. V and J are TRBV7-2 and TRBJ1-2; no firm D call. Trimming shortened V by 5 bases and J by 8 bases, and 15 bases separated the two germline ends. The CDR3 extends over 13 amino acids. CDR1 SGHTA and CDR2 FQGNSA come from the germline V gene. DNA of the CDR3: TGTGCCAGCAGCCCGAATTTGGGCGGAGGCTACACCTTC. Translated: CASSPNLGGGYTF.

The chain couples TRBV12-3 or TRBV12-4 to TRBJ2-3, with D perhaps matching TRBD2 (5 bases). Trimming stripped 0 bases from V and 2 bases from J, with 9 bases between. The CDR3 is 15 amino acids. CDR3 in DNA: TGTGCCAGCAGTTTAGCGGGAGCTAACACAGATACGCAGTATTTT. This gives the protein CASSLAGANTDTQYF.

The J gene is TRBJ1-5, the V gene TRBV6-5; 12 bases fit TRBD1. Germline V lookup: CDR1 MNHEY, CDR2 SVGAGI. V gave up 6 bases and J gave up 7 bases; unmatched junction bases: 7. The CDR3 extends over 15 amino acids. The CDR3 nucleotides read TGTGCCAGCAGGGGGACAGGGGGCGCGGGACAGCCCCAGCATTTT. Residues: CASRGTGGAGQPQHF.